Presented here are 10 T cell receptor beta chains from one specimen sequenced in a study of blood T cell repertoires in COVID-19. Here immunoSEQ multiplex PCR was the method, and the copy in TCRdb shows in-frame clones only, minus some. This table holds about 43,000 clones, 83% found once. Sequenced input: peripheral blood. These receptors were collected from a man older than 75 in a cohort sampled during active COVID-19.

This chain links TRBV27 with TRBJ2-7, with 10 bases aligning to TRBD1. Germline CDR1 reads MNHEY; CDR2 reads SMNVEV (reference sequence). J was trimmed by 5 bases and V by 6 bases; bases with no gene match: 19. The CDR3 loop spans 18 amino acids. The CDR3 region is CASSPAGTGAPNHHEQYF. CDR3 nucleotides: TGTGCCAGCAGCCCCGCGGGGACAGGGGCGCCTAACCACCACGAGCAGTACTTC.

This clone was detected only a few times. The gene calls are TRBV7-8 and TRBJ2-2; TRBD1 matches 8 bases. The germline V gene has CDR1 SGHVS and CDR2 FQNEAQ. Germline trimming cut 5 bases from V and 2 bases from J; bases unmatched to any gene: 19. The CDR3 totals 20 residues. The CDR3 DNA follows: TGTGCCAGCAGCCGAGCACGGATCGCAGGGGGCCACACCAACACCGGGGAGCTGTTTTTT. This sequence encodes CASSRARIAGGHTNTGELFF.

V gene TRBV29-1 combines with J gene TRBJ2-3; 7 bases agree with TRBD1. In germline, CDR1 is SQVTM, CDR2 ANQGSEA. V lost 7 bases to trimming and J lost 3 bases; unmatched junction nucleotides: 7. This CDR3 has 13 residues. The CDR3 nucleotides read TGCAGCGCCGCGACAGGGAAGACAGATACGCAGTATTTT. Amino acid sequence: CSAATGKTDTQYF.

The gene calls are TRBV5-1 and TRBJ2-5; D perhaps matches TRBD2 (6 bases). This CDR3 contains 16 residues. Trimming removed 0 bases from V and 4 bases from J, with 16 bases in between. Germline values: CDR1 SGHRS, CDR2 YFSETQ. The CDR3 coding sequence is TGCGCCAGCAGCTTGGCCCCAGTCGGGGGAGGAGAGACCCAGTACTTC. It codes for CASSLAPVGGGETQYF.

The CDR3 sequence: CASSVSAGALDTQYF. Written as DNA, the CDR3 is TGTGCCAGTAGTGTTTCAGCGGGAGCGCTGGATACGCAGTATTTT. This rearrangement joins TRBV19 to TRBJ2-3; 8 bases are a match to TRBD2. V lost 5 bases, J lost 6 bases, and 10 bases stayed unmatched. CDR3 length: 15 amino acids. Per the germline V gene, CDR1 is LNHDA and CDR2 is SQIVND (reference sequence).

This clone was counted between two and nine times. CDR3 bases: TGTGCCAGCAGCCCGATAGGCCTAGCGGGGGCCTACAATGAGCAGTTCTTC. Translation: CASSPIGLAGAYNEQFF. The chain combines TRBV3-1 (or the pseudogene TRBV3-2) with TRBJ2-1; the match to TRBD2 covers 10 bases. This CDR3 contains 17 residues. Unmatched junction bases numbered 8, after V lost 4 bases and J lost 2 bases. Looked up from germline, CDR1 is LGHDT and CDR2 is YNNKEL (reference sequence).

This chain uses TRBV7-2 with TRBJ2-1; possibly TRBD1 for D (6 bases). Per germline, CDR1 SGHTA and CDR2 FQGNSA. The CDR3 runs to 15 residues. Deletions cut 1 base from V and 9 bases from J, with 16 bases between. CDR3 sequence (DNA): TGTGCCAGCAGCTTAGAGGGTGGGACAAATGGTGAGCAGTTCTTC. It specifies CASSLEGGTNGEQFF.

This clone was found once. The V and J genes are TRBV6-5 and TRBJ1-5, with 9 bases that match TRBD1. The length of the CDR3 is 14 residues. Germline CDR1 MNHEY, CDR2 SVGAGI. V was pared by 4 bases and J by 5 bases, with 3 bases of the junction left unmatched. The CDR3 DNA reads TGTGCCAGCAGTTTCCGACAGGGGGATCAGCCCCAGCATTTT. It is translated as CASSFRQGDQPQHF.

In this sample, this clone turned up once. This rearrangement joins TRBV28 to TRBJ2-7; TRBD1 might be the D (5 bases). This CDR3 spans 15 amino acids. Trimming removed 5 bases at V and 1 base at J, with 15 bases between. From germline, CDR1 is MDHEN and CDR2 SYDVKM. The CDR3 protein is CASSQQGSLSYEQYF. The CDR3 nucleotides read TGTGCCAGCAGTCAGCAGGGTAGCTTATCCTACGAGCAGTACTTC.

This clone was found once. The chain links TRBV5-1 to TRBJ2-7; D ambiguous. Trimming pared 4 bases from V and 4 bases from J, leaving 12 bases between. The CDR3 is 13 amino acids. The germline V gene has CDR1 SGHRS and CDR2 YFSETQ. In DNA, the CDR3 is TGCGCCAGCAGCGTCCTCCCTAGATACGAGCAGTACTTC. Translated, it gives CASSVLPRYEQYF. Drawing the rest from reference TRBV5-1 and TRBJ2-7, the complete variable domain is KAGVTQTPRYLIKTRGQQVTLSCSPISGHRSVSWYQQTPGQGLQFLFEYFSETQRNKGNFPGRFSGRQFSNSRSEMNVSTLELGDSALYLCASSVLPRYEQYFGPGTRLTVT.